This entry features one T cell receptor (beta chain) sequence. This beta chain was picked up by a library intended for alpha chains and is off target, so its count carries little meaning. This record belongs to a study of spatial heterogeneity in lung cancer. About the research overall: Sequence detection consistently recorded a greater number of beta-chain than alpha-chain sequences.

The presence of a unique molecular identifier marked each TCR cDNA molecule. TCRdb reprocessed the 5' RACE reads via MiXCR and lists one record per CDR3 protein. The sample contains more than 4,000 distinct CDR3 sequences, 53% of which appear only once. Trimming took 1 base from V and 3 from J, leaving 8 bases between them. The CDR3 has 14 amino acids. The V gene's germline CDR1 is KGHSH and CDR2 LQKENI. Time point of the sample: sample taken at primary tumor resection. Unsorted whole RNA of tumor, nontumor lung or frozen PBMC was sequenced. The chain combines TRBV18 with TRBJ2-3, with D unresolved. This clonotype was sampled from a female donor with early-stage non-small cell lung cancer. The input for sequencing was PBMCs, taken at surgery. In nucleotides, the CDR3 is TGTGCCAGCTCACCACGGGATACAACAGATACGCAGTATTTT. It yields the protein CASSPRDTTDTQYF.